These 7 T cell receptor beta chains were sequenced from one sample in a study of shared clonotypes between healthy human individuals. Sequencing used immunoSEQ multiplex PCR; TCRdb keeps in-frame clones, though not all of them. The sample carries about 870,000 clones, 92% recorded once. It was CD45RO-negative cells, positively selected for CCR7, that made up naive CD8 cells, with terminally differentiated effector memory CD45RA+ cells excluded. The sequenced sample consisted of naive CD8+ T cells sorted from blood. Source of these receptors: a man aged 25 to 45 in good health.

The V call is TRBV6-5, the J call TRBJ1-3, with a weak D call TRBD1 (5 bases). CDR1 and CDR2 from the germline V gene are MNHEY and SVGAGI. Trimming removed 4 bases from V and 0 bases from J, with 13 bases in between. The CDR3 runs 16 residues. CDR3 coding DNA: TGTGCCAGCAGTTCCATGGGGGAAACCTCTGGAAACACCATATATTTT. Its protein is CASSSMGETSGNTIYF.

The chain employs TRBV7-6 and TRBJ2-1, with TRBD2 identical over 7 bases. CDR3 length: 16 residues. Looked up from germline, CDR1 is SGHVS and CDR2 is FNYEAQ. Trimming took 5 bases from V and 5 from J; bases not matched to a gene: 12. CDR3 residues: CASSENPGTTNNEQFF. In DNA form, the CDR3 reads TGTGCCAGCAGCGAGAACCCCGGGACTACCAACAATGAGCAGTTCTTC.

This clone was recorded once. The chain joins TRBV4-1 to TRBJ1-5; D possibly corresponds to TRBD1 (6 bases). CDR1 MGHRA and CDR2 YSYEKL come from the germline V gene. The CDR3 is made up of 16 amino acids. The ends were cut back, 5 bases at V and 4 bases at J, with 18 bases in the middle. CDR3 in DNA: TGCGCCAGCAGCGAAAGGCTAGCGCAGGGGAATCAGCCCCAGCATTTT. This gives the protein CASSERLAQGNQPQHF.

The chain links TRBV4-1 to TRBJ2-5; tentatively, D is TRBD2 (5 bases). Germline-derived CDR1 and CDR2 are MGHRA and YSYEKL. V lost 2 bases and J 1 base, leaving 8 bases between the germline ends. The CDR3 is 14 residues long. CDR3 sequence reads: CASSQIGSQETQYF. The CDR3 region has the DNA TGCGCCAGCAGCCAAATAGGGAGCCAAGAGACCCAGTACTTC.

Only one count was recorded for this clone. The chain recombines TRBV27 with TRBJ2-3; 15 bases are shared with TRBD2. The CDR3 runs to 18 residues. The V segment lost 3 bases and the J segment 0 bases; nucleotides outside the gene matches: 4. Germline values: CDR1 MNHEY, CDR2 SMNVEV (reference sequence). CDR3 DNA sequence: TGTGCCAGCAGTTTGCCCGGGACTAGCGGGAGGAGCACAGATACGCAGTATTTT. This sequence encodes CASSLPGTSGRSTDTQYF.

The chain employs TRBV7-2 and TRBJ2-7; D gene uncertain. The V gene lost 4 bases and the J gene lost 3 bases, with 10 bases spanning the gap. The germline gives CDR1 SGHTA, CDR2 FQGNSA. The CDR3 covers 13 residues. The CDR3 sequence is CASSSRAFYEQYF. CDR3 nucleotide sequence: TGTGCCAGCAGCTCTAGGGCTTTCTACGAGCAGTACTTC.

V gene TRBV10-2 combines with J gene TRBJ2-3; 9 bases match TRBD2. The CDR3 consists of 19 residues. Germline lookup yields CDR1 WSHSY and CDR2 SAAADI. V lost 2 bases and J lost 7; bases outside the gene matches: 19. The CDR3 reads CASSESPFVRLAESYTQYF. CDR3 DNA sequence: TGCGCCAGCAGTGAGAGCCCCTTCGTCCGACTAGCGGAATCATATACGCAGTATTTT.